This T cell receptor beta chain is drawn from a study of T cells in Graves' hyperthyroidism and ophthalmopathy. Whole-study results and caveats: The authors' 13 V-J model separated ophthalmopathy from stable hyperthyroidism. Blood held most thyroid clonotypes expanded above 0.001 frequency. The model identified upcoming ophthalmopathy a median approximately six months ahead of onset.

This clonotype was recorded a few times. What it binds is unknown. TCR beta CDR3 regions were amplified from RNA transcripts. An initial round of RT-PCR targeting the TCR CDR3 relied on the HTBI primer set. One entry per CDR3 protein results from TCRdb running MiXCR on the multiplex PCR reads. The sample has about 210,000 distinct CDR3 sequences; more than 15% are singletons. V shed 10 bases and J shed 5 bases, with 19 bases lying between them. This CDR3 spans 14 amino acids. Looked up from germline, CDR1 is SGHAT and CDR2 is FQNNGV. The V and J genes are TRBV11-2 and TRBJ2-3, with a tentative D call TRBD1 (5 bases). The sequence derives from a man in his fifties or sixties with Graves' hyperthyroidism. Material for sequencing was blood. The CDR3 loop reads CATSRGAFVDTQYF. The DNA of the CDR3 is TGTGCCACGAGTAGGGGCGCGTTCGTAGATACGCAGTATTTT.